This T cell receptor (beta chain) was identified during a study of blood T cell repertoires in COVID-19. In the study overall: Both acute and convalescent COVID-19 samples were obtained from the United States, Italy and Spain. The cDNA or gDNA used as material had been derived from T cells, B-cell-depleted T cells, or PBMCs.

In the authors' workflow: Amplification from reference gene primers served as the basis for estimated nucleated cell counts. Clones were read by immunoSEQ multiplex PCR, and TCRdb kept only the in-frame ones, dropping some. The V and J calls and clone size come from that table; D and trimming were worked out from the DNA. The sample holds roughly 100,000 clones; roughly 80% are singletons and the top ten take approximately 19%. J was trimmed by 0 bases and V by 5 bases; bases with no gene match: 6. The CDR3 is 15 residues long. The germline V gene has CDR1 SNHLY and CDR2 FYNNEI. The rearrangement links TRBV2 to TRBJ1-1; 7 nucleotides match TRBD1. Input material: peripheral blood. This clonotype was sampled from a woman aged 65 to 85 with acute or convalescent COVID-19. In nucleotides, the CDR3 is TGTGCCAGCAGTAAAGGACAGGCCATGAACACTGAAGCTTTCTTT. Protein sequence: CASSKGQAMNTEAFF.